Listed here is a single T cell receptor beta chain. This sample is part of a study of technical replicates of blood from a handful of donors. Sequenced by immunoSEQ multiplex PCR; TCRdb stores in-frame clones only, minus some. The table includes around 80,000 clones, about 98% detected once. V was trimmed by 4 bases and J by 5 bases, leaving 16 bases between them. The CDR3 is 15 residues long. Looked up from germline, CDR1 is SGHDT and CDR2 is YYEEEE. This receptor was obtained from a human donor in good health. The sample consisted of T cells isolated from PBMCs. This chain connects TRBV5-6 to TRBJ1-3; D not certain. DNA for the CDR3: TGTGCCAGCAGCGGAGGGTATTTAACCCGAAACACCATATATTTT. It is translated as CASSGGYLTRNTIYF.